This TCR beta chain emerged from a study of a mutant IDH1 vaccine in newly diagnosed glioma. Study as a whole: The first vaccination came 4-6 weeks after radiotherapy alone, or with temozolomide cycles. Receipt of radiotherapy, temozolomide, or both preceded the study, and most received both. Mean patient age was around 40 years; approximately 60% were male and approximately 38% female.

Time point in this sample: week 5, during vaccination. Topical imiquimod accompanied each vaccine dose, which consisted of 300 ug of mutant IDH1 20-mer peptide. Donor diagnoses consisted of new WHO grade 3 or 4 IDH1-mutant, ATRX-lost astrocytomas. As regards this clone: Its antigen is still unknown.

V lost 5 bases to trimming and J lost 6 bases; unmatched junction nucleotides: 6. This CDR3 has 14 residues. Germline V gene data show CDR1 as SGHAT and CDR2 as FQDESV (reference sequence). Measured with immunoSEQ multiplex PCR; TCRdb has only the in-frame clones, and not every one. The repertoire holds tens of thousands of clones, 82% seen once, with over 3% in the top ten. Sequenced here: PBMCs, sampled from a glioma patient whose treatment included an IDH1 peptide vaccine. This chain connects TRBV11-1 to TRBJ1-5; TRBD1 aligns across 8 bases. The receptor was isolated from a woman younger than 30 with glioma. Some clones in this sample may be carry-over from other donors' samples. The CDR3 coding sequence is TGTGCCAGCAGCCCCGGGACAGGCCTTCAGCCCCAGCATTTT. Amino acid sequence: CASSPGTGLQPQHF.